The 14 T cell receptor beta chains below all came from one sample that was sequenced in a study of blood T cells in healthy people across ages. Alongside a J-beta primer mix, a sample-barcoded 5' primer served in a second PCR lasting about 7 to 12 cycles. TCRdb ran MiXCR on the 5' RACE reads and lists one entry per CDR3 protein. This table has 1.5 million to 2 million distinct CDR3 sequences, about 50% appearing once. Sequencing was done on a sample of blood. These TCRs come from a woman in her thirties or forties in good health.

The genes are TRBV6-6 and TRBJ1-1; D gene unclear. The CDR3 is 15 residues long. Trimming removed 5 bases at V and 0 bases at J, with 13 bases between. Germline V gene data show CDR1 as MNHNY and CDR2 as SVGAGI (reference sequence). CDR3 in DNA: TGTGCCAGCAGTCGTGCTAGGGATATGAACACTGAAGCTTTCTTT. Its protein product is CASSRARDMNTEAFF.

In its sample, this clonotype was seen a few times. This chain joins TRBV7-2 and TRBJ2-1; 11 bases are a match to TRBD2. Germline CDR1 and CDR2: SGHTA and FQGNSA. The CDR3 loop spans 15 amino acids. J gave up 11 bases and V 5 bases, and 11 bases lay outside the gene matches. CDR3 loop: CASSLGTSGAAQQFF. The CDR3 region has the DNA TGTGCCAGCAGCCTAGGGACTAGCGGTGCGGCCCAGCAGTTCTTC.

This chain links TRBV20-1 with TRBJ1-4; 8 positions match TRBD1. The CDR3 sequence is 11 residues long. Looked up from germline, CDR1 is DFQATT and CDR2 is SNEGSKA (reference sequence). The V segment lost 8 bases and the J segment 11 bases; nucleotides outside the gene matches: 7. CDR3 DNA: TGCAGTTCTTTCAGACAGGGGAAACTGTTTTTT. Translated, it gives CSSFRQGKLFF.

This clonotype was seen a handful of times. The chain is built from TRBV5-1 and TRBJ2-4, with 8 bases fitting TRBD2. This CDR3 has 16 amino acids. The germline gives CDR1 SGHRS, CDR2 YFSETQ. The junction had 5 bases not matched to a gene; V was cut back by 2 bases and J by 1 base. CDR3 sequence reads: CASSLSGGPAKNIQYF. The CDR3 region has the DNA TGCGCCAGCAGCTTAAGCGGGGGCCCTGCCAAAAACATTCAGTACTTC.

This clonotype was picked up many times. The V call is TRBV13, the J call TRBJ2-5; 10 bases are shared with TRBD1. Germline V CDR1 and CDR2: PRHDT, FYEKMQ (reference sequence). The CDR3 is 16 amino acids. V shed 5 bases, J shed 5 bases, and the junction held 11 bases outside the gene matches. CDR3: CASSSYGQGVMETQYF. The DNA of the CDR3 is TGTGCCAGCAGCAGCTATGGACAGGGGGTTATGGAGACCCAGTACTTC.

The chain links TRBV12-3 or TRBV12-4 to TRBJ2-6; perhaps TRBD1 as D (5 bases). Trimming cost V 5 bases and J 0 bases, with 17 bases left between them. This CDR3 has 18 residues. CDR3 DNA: TGTGCCAGCAGTCTCGACGACAGCCCTAGCTCTGGGGCCAACGTCCTGACTTTC. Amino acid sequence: CASSLDDSPSSGANVLTF.

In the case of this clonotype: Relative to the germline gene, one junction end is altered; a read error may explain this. This CDR3 reads CACSLLTGTGGKQFF. The DNA for the CDR3 is TGTGCCTGCAGCCTCTTAACCGGGACAGGGGGCAAGCAGTTCTTC. The rearrangement uses TRBV7-2 and TRBJ2-1; 12 bases are a match to TRBD1. The CDR3 sequence is 15 residues long. The germline gives CDR1 SGHTA, CDR2 FQGNSA. Combining the CDR3 with reference TRBV7-2 and TRBJ2-1 gives the whole variable domain GAGVSQSPSNKVTEKGKDVELRCDPISGHTALYWYRQSLGQGLEFLIYFQGNSAPDKSGLPSDRFSAERTGGSVSTLTIQRTQQEDSAVYLCACSLLTGTGGKQFFGPGTRLTVL.

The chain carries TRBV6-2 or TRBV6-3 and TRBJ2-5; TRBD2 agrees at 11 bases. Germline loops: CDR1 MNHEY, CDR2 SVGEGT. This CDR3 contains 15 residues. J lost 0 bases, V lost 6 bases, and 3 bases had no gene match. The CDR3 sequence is CASSRLAGYQETQYF. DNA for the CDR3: TGTGCCAGCAGCCGACTAGCGGGGTACCAAGAGACCCAGTACTTC.

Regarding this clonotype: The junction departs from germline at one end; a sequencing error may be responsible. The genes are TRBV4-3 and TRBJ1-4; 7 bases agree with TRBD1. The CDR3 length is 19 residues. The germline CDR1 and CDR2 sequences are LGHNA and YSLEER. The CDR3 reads CASSQAVEGARESNEKLFF. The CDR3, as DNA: TGCGCCAGCAGCCAAGCGGTTGAGGGGGCGCGGGAATCTAACGAAAAACTGTTTTTT.

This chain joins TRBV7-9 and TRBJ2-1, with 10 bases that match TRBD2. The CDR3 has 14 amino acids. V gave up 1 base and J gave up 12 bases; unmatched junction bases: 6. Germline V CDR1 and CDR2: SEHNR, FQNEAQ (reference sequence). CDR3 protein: CASSLVSSGGRQFF. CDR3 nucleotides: TGTGCCAGCAGCTTAGTCTCTAGCGGGGGACGGCAGTTCTTC.

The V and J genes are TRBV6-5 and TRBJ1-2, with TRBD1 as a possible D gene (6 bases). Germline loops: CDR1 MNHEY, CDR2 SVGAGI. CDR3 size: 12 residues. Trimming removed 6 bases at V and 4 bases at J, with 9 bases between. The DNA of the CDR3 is TGTGCCAGCAGGGAACAGGGCTATGGCTACACCTTC. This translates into CASREQGYGYTF.

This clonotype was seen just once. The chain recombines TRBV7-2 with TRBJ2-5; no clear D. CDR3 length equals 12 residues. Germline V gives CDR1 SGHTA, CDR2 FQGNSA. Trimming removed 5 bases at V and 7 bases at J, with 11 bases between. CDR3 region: CASSKPRLTQYF. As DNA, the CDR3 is TGTGCCAGCAGCAAGCCGAGACTGACCCAGTACTTC.

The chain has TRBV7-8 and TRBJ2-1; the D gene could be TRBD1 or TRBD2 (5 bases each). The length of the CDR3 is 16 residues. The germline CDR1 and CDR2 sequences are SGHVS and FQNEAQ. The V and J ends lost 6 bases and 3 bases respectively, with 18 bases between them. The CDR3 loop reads CASRVVEGKGYNEQFF. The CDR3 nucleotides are TGTGCCAGCAGGGTTGTTGAGGGGAAGGGCTACAATGAGCAGTTCTTC.

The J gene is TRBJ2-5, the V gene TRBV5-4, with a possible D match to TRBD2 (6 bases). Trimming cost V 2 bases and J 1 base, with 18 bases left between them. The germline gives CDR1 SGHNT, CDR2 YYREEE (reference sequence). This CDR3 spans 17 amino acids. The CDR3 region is CASSFDAGTKAQETQYF. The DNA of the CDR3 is TGTGCCAGCAGCTTCGACGCGGGAACCAAGGCCCAAGAGACCCAGTACTTC.